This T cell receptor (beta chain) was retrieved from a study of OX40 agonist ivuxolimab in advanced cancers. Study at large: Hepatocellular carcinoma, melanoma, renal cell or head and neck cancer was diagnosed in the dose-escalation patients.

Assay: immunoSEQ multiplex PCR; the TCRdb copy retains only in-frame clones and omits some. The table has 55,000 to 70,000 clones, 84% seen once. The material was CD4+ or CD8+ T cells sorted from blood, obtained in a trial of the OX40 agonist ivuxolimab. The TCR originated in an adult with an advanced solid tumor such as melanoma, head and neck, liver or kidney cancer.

The CDR3 DNA sequence: TGTGCCAGCAGTTTCCGGACAGGGGGCGATTATCAGCCCCAGCATTTT. Translated, it gives CASSFRTGGDYQPQHF. The chain has TRBV2 and TRBJ1-5; TRBD1 matches at 11 bases. From germline, CDR1 is SNHLY and CDR2 FYNNEI. V gave up 5 bases and J gave up 5 bases; unmatched junction bases: 8. The CDR3 extends over 16 amino acids.